This T cell receptor (beta chain) derives from a study of blood T cell repertoires in COVID-19. Study information: T cells, B-cell-depleted T cells, or PBMCs supplied cDNA or gDNA.

CDR3 size: 16 residues. V dropped 8 bases and J dropped 4 bases, with 23 bases sitting between them. The germline V gene encodes CDR1 SGHTA and CDR2 FQGNSA. Per the study methods: Reference gene primer amplification in the assay estimated nucleated cell counts. The protocol was immunoSEQ multiplex PCR, while the TCRdb copy is restricted to in-frame clones and leaves out a portion. For V, J and clone size, that table is used; D and trimming come from the DNA. The repertoire holds roughly 24,000 clones, 83% seen once, with 48% in the top ten. The V gene is TRBV7-2, the J gene TRBJ1-2; possible D gene TRBD1, 5 bases. The sequence was collected from a man between 65 and 85 years old with acute or convalescent COVID-19. Sequenced material: peripheral blood. The CDR3 region is CASQEGRSPQSYGYTF. The CDR3 DNA follows: TGTGCCAGCCAGGAGGGGAGGTCTCCGCAGAGCTATGGCTACACCTTC.